Below are 22 T cell receptor beta chains sequenced from a single sample in a study of blood T cell repertoires in COVID-19. Assay: immunoSEQ multiplex PCR; the TCRdb copy retains only in-frame clones and omits some. The sample lists 230,000 or so clones, roughly nine tenths occurring once. Sequencing was done on a sample of peripheral blood. These receptors all stem from a woman aged 40 to 50 who had recovered from COVID-19.

This clone was counted once. The chain has TRBV7-9 and TRBJ2-7; possibly TRBD2 for D (7 bases). The CDR3 is 13 amino acids. CDR1 and CDR2 (germline): SEHNR, FQNEAQ (reference sequence). The V end was cut by 5 bases, the J end by 6 bases, with 14 bases between. CDR3 DNA: TGTGCCAGCAGCCCCGGGGGGCCGGCCGAGCAGTACTTC. As protein: CASSPGGPAEQYF.

The J gene is TRBJ1-1, the V gene TRBV5-1; no definite D call. The CDR3 has 13 residues. The germline CDR1 and CDR2 sequences are SGHRS and YFSETQ. V was shortened by 2 bases and J by 1 base, with 6 bases between the two germline ends. The CDR3 is CASSFTTNTEAFF. CDR3 bases: TGCGCCAGCAGCTTCACAACGAACACTGAAGCTTTCTTT.

The gene calls are TRBV27 and TRBJ1-6; 9 positions agree with TRBD1. J gave up 8 bases and V 5 bases, and 4 bases lay outside the gene matches. The germline V gene has CDR1 MNHEY and CDR2 SMNVEV (reference sequence). The CDR3 loop spans 14 amino acids. The CDR3 DNA follows: TGTGCCAGCAGTGCGGGACAGGGAGATTCACCCCTCCACTTT. Protein: CASSAGQGDSPLHF.

This sequence joins TRBV18 and TRBJ2-6, with TRBD2 identical over 10 bases. Germline CDR1 is KGHSH and CDR2 is LQKENI. The length of the CDR3 is 19 residues. With V trimmed by 1 base and J by 0 bases, 6 bases remained unmatched. The CDR3 spells CASSPLPSGRVSGANVLTF. The CDR3 coding sequence is TGTGCCAGCTCACCACTTCCTAGCGGGAGAGTCTCTGGGGCCAACGTCCTGACTTTC.

The J gene is TRBJ2-5, the V gene TRBV5-4; 11 bases are shared with TRBD2. Looked up from germline, CDR1 is SGHNT and CDR2 is YYREEE (reference sequence). V dropped 4 bases and J dropped 5; count of bases not matched to a gene: 10. The CDR3 has 16 amino acids. The CDR3: CASSIGTSGGGETQYF. The DNA for the CDR3 is TGTGCCAGCAGCATAGGGACTAGCGGAGGAGGGGAGACCCAGTACTTC. The complete variable domain, with remaining parts taken from reference TRBV5-4 and TRBJ2-5, reads ETGVTQSPTHLIKTRGQQVTLRCSSQSGHNTVSWYQQALGQGPQFIFQYYREEENGRGNFPPRFSGLQFPNYSSELNVNALELDDSALYLCASSIGTSGGGETQYFGPGTRLLVL.

This clone was observed once. V gene TRBV5-4 combines with J gene TRBJ2-7; 9 bases fit TRBD2. From germline, CDR1 is SGHNT and CDR2 YYREEE (reference sequence). After removal of 2 bases from V and 3 bases from J, the junction contained 6 bases not matched to a gene. This CDR3 region has 15 residues. CDR3 region: CASSFIAGEIYEQYV. The CDR3 DNA reads as TGTGCCAGCAGCTTTATAGCGGGAGAGATCTACGAGCAGTACGTC.

V is TRBV6-1 and J is TRBJ2-1; 7 bases line up with TRBD2. Germline trimming cut 4 bases from V and 0 bases from J; bases unmatched to any gene: 9. In germline, CDR1 is MNHNS, CDR2 SASEGT. The CDR3 is 17 residues long. CDR3 nucleotides: TGTGCCAGCAGTGTCCACCTAGCGGCGAGCTCCTACAATGAGCAGTTCTTC. It translates to CASSVHLAASSYNEQFF.

The rearrangement joins TRBV5-6 to TRBJ1-5, with 7 positions matching TRBD1. Unmatched junction bases numbered 16, after V lost 7 bases and J lost 6 bases. The CDR3 extends over 16 amino acids. CDR1 SGHDT and CDR2 YYEEEE come from the germline V gene. The CDR3 region has the DNA TGTGCCAGCCACGTTTCTGGCAGGGGGGACCGTCAGCCCCAGCATTTT. It codes for CASHVSGRGDRQPQHF.

The genes are TRBV28 and TRBJ2-2; TRBD1 matches at 12 bases. Unmatched junction bases numbered 4, after V lost 7 bases and J lost 7 bases. This CDR3 has 14 amino acids. Germline CDR1 is MDHEN and CDR2 is SYDVKM. The CDR3 loop is CASIGTGGFGELFF. CDR3 sequence (DNA): TGTGCCAGCATCGGGACAGGGGGCTTCGGGGAGCTGTTTTTT. Full variable domain (remainder filled in from reference TRBV28 and TRBJ2-2): DVKVTQSSRYLVKRTGEKVFLECVQDMDHENMFWYRQDPGLGLRLIYFSYDVKMKEKGDIPEGYSVSREKKERFSLILESASTNQTSMYLCASIGTGGFGELFFGEGSRLTVL.

The genes are TRBV19 and TRBJ2-3, with 9 nucleotides matching TRBD1. The V and J ends lost 7 bases and 0 bases, in that order; junction bases with no gene match: 2. The CDR3 loop spans 14 amino acids. CDR1 is LNHDA and CDR2 is SQIVND in the germline V gene (reference sequence). In DNA form, the CDR3 reads TGTGCCAGTAATGACAGGGGGAGCACAGATACGCAGTATTTT. Encoded protein: CASNDRGSTDTQYF.

For the CDR3, the DNA is TGTGCCAGCAGCTTAATAAACCAGGGGACCCAGTACTTC. Residues: CASSLINQGTQYF. This chain connects TRBV7-3 to TRBJ2-5, with a possible D match to TRBD1 (5 bases). V was shortened by 1 base and J by 7 bases, with 10 bases between the two germline ends. Looked up from germline, CDR1 is SGHTA and CDR2 is FQGTGA. This CDR3 spans 13 amino acids.

This sequence joins TRBV18 and TRBJ2-7, with TRBD2 matching over 10 bases. After removal of 2 bases from V and 2 bases from J, the junction contained 3 bases not matched to a gene. This CDR3 spans 15 amino acids. CDR1 and CDR2 from the germline V gene are KGHSH and LQKENI. CDR3 in DNA: TGTGCCAGCTCACCAGGGCTAGCGGGAGCCTACGAGCAGTACGTC. It encodes CASSPGLAGAYEQYV.

This chain links TRBV6-1 with TRBJ2-5, with D perhaps TRBD2 (5 bases). The germline V gene has CDR1 MNHNS and CDR2 SASEGT. This CDR3 spans 15 amino acids. Between the trimmed V and J ends, which lost 2 bases and 4 bases, there was a span of 14 bases. The CDR3 spells CASSESPGIRETQYF. The CDR3 coding sequence is TGTGCCAGCAGTGAATCGCCCGGGATCCGAGAGACCCAGTACTTC.

The genes are TRBV5-1 and TRBJ1-4; maybe TRBD1 (6 bases). The CDR3 is 19 amino acids. Trimming took off 2 bases at V and 4 bases at J, with 24 bases between the two ends. The germline gives CDR1 SGHRS, CDR2 YFSETQ. CDR3 in DNA: TGCGCCAGCAGCTTATGGGGCACAGGGAAAGTCGGTGTTAATGAAAAACTGTTTTTT. This sequence encodes CASSLWGTGKVGVNEKLFF.

The rearrangement links TRBV11-3 to TRBJ2-6, with TRBD1 as a possible D gene (5 bases). This CDR3 has 15 amino acids. Trimming shortened V by 5 bases and J by 0 bases, and 8 bases separated the two germline ends. CDR1 is SGHNT, CDR2 YENEEA, per germline. The CDR3 nucleotides read TGTGCCAGCAGCCGACAGAGCTCTGGGGCCAACGTCCTGACTTTC. Its translation: CASSRQSSGANVLTF.

This clone has a count of ten or more. V is TRBV6-2 or TRBV6-3 and J is TRBJ1-6; 10 bases line up with TRBD1. Germline V lookup: CDR1 MNHEY, CDR2 SVGEGT. This CDR3 is built from 15 residues. The J segment lost 9 bases and the V segment lost 6 bases, leaving 8 bases of the junction unmatched. In DNA, the CDR3 is TGTGCCAGCAGCCCCGGGACAGGGGTAATTTCACCCCTCCACTTT. It is translated as CASSPGTGVISPLHF.

The gene calls are TRBV2 and TRBJ2-1; D is possibly TRBD2 (6 bases). V was pared by 0 bases and J by 12 bases, with 12 bases between. Per germline, CDR1 SNHLY and CDR2 FYNNEI. There are 13 residues in the CDR3. The CDR3 DNA reads TGTGCCAGCAGTGAAGCTCCGGGACTGGTGCAGTTCTTC. Translated: CASSEAPGLVQFF.

This chain links TRBV5-1 with TRBJ1-1, with D unresolved. The V end was cut by 2 bases, the J end by 0 bases, with 11 bases between. The germline CDR1 and CDR2 sequences are SGHRS and YFSETQ. The CDR3 is 15 amino acids. This CDR3 is CASSFLGDMNTEAFF. The CDR3 DNA is TGCGCCAGCAGCTTCCTGGGAGACATGAACACTGAAGCTTTCTTT.

The chain couples TRBV5-6 to TRBJ2-3; maybe TRBD1 (5 bases). V lost 4 bases and J 1 base, leaving 10 bases between the germline ends. Germline V gene data show CDR1 as SGHDT and CDR2 as YYEEEE. The CDR3 extends over 14 amino acids. CDR3 amino acids: CASSTSTGTDTQYF. The CDR3 region has the DNA TGTGCCAGCAGCACCTCGACAGGCACAGATACGCAGTATTTT. The full variable domain, completed using reference TRBV5-6 and TRBJ2-3, is DAGVTQSPTHLIKTRGQQVTLRCSPKSGHDTVSWYQQALGQGPQFIFQYYEEEERQRGNFPDRFSGHQFPNYSSELNVNALLLGDSALYLCASSTSTGTDTQYFGPGTRLTVL.

The rearrangement links TRBV2 to TRBJ1-3; D is ambiguous. Germline V gene data show CDR1 as SNHLY and CDR2 as FYNNEI. The germline V and J ends were trimmed by 6 bases and 1 base, with 7 bases remaining between them. The CDR3 runs to 13 residues. As DNA, the CDR3 is TGTGCCAGCAGGGAACTATCTGGAAACACCATATATTTT. This translates into CASRELSGNTIYF.

J is TRBJ1-1 and V is TRBV5-1; 7 nucleotides match TRBD1. CDR3 size: 18 residues. V lost 0 bases and J lost 0; bases outside the gene matches: 11. CDR1 SGHRS and CDR2 YFSETQ come from the germline V gene. CDR3 residues: CASSLEAPGRGVNTEAFF. Here the CDR3 DNA reads TGCGCCAGCAGCTTGGAGGCCCCCGGCAGGGGGGTGAACACTGAAGCTTTCTTT.

The rearrangement links TRBV10-3 to TRBJ2-1, with a tentative D call TRBD2 (6 bases). Trimming stripped 2 bases from V and 6 bases from J, with 17 bases between. CDR3 length equals 16 residues. Germline V gives CDR1 ENHRY, CDR2 SYGVKD. The CDR3 DNA reads TGTGCCATCAGTGAGAGACATCCCTTACTAGCCAATGAGCAGTTCTTC. Residues: CAISERHPLLANEQFF.